This T cell receptor (beta chain) was recorded in a study of a mutant IDH1 vaccine in newly diagnosed glioma. The wider study: Treated patients, approximately 60% male and around 40% female, averaged 40.4 years of age. Earlier care involved radiotherapy, temozolomide, or both, and the majority received both.

Comments on this clone: What it binds is unknown.

As to time point: week 47, end of study. The study gave 300 ug of mutant IDH1 20-mer peptide per vaccine dose, with topical imiquimod. Measured with immunoSEQ multiplex PCR; TCRdb has only the in-frame clones, and not every one. Among roughly 31,000 clones listed, around 81% were seen once. The sequencing here drew on PBMCs, taken from a glioma patient whose treatment included an IDH1 peptide vaccine. This clonotype was sampled from a man under 40 with glioma.

The CDR3 loop reads CASRGGVGQPQHF. CDR3 nucleotides: TGTGCCAGCAGAGGGGGGGTCGGCCAGCCCCAGCATTTT. The chain uses TRBV6-5 and TRBJ1-5; D may be TRBD1 (6 bases). The V gene lost 6 bases and the J gene lost 7 bases, with 13 bases spanning the gap. Germline CDR1 reads MNHEY; CDR2 reads SVGAGI. The CDR3 runs 13 residues.